This TCR beta chain was retrieved from a study of metastatic and nonmetastatic thyroid tumors. The count of this clone is one. All patients were treatment-naive before thyroid surgery. TCRdb reprocessed the PCR reads via MiXCR. The sample lists 75,000 to 100,000 clones, 12% occurring once. The receptor was isolated from a female donor with papillary thyroid cancer or a benign thyroid nodule (not recorded which). Some clones in this sample may be carry-over from other donors' samples. The sequenced sample was blood.

CDR3: CASSLVVGGEQYF. Written as DNA, the CDR3 is TGTGCCAGCAGCTTAGTAGTCGGCGGCGAGCAGTACTTC. The gene calls are TRBV7-9 and TRBJ2-7; D not resolved. Germline V CDR1 and CDR2: SEHNR, FQNEAQ (reference sequence). Trimming cost V 1 base and J 6 bases, with 10 bases left between them. This CDR3 has 13 amino acids.